The clone carrying this T cell receptor (beta chain) was seen many times. No antigen is known for it. Each CDR3 protein is one row after TCRdb ran MiXCR on the 5' RACE reads. This sample yields 280,000 or so distinct CDR3 sequences, of which less than 9.5% are seen a single time; roughly 22% belongs to the top ten. The CDR3 is made up of 13 amino acids. Trimming removed 4 bases from V and 5 bases from J, with 12 bases in between. The germline V gene has CDR1 MGHRA and CDR2 YSYEKL. This record belongs to a study of T-cell memory formation after mild COVID-19. In the study overall: Clusters of TCRs were largely donor specific. The study's findings and limits: Within pre-infection memory, some responding clones were found, suggesting cross-reactive memory joined. Clones which contracted sat mainly in CM and EM if CD4+, and in EMRA if CD8+. Day 15 to 85 contractors were CD4/CD8 balanced; later expanders leaned CD4+.

The source material was PBMCs or a T cell subset sorted from them (not recorded which). The receptor was derived from a young man who had mild COVID-19 (a few samples of this study predate the infection). Cell type and time point are not known. This chain uses TRBV4-1 with TRBJ2-7; TRBD1 is a possible D gene (5 bases). The CDR3 here is CASSPSQGNEQYF. In DNA form, the CDR3 reads TGCGCCAGCAGCCCGAGCCAGGGTAACGAGCAGTACTTC.